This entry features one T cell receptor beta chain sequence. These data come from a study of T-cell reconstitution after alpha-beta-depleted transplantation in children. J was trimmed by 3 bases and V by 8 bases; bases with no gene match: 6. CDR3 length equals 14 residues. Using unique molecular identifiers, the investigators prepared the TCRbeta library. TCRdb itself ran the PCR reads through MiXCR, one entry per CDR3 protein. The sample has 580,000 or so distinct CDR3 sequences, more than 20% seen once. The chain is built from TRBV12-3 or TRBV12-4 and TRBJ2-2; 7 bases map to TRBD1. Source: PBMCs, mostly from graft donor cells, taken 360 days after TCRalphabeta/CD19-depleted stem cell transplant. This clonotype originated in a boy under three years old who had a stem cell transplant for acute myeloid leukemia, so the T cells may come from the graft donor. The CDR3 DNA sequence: TGTGCCAGCCGTAATACAGGGGACACCGGGGAGCTGTTTTTT. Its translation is CASRNTGDTGELFF.